This is a list of T cell receptor beta chains from one sample in a study of shared clonotypes between healthy human individuals. The table came from immunoSEQ multiplex PCR; TCRdb's copy has only in-frame clones and leaves some out. The table has more than 2,000,000 clones, around nine tenths seen once. The specimen was naive CD4+ T cells sorted from blood. Receptors were obtained from a man aged 18 to 35 in good health. Both conserved end residues are part of each CDR3. A D gene is named only where the DNA matches it firmly. The size entry is marked missing in some rows and otherwise reads once, few, many or a size class.

J gene: TRBJ1-3; D gene: NA; clone size: many; V gene: TRBV12-2; CDR3 protein: CASRLEAGHLSSGNTIYF; CDR3 DNA: TGTGCAAGTCGCTTAGAAGCGGGACACCTGAGCTCTGGAAACACCATATATTTT
J gene: TRBJ1-5; D gene: NA; clone size: NA; V gene: TRBV4-1; CDR3 protein: CASSQVPSGQTNQPQHF; CDR3 DNA: TGCGCCAGCAGCCAAGTCCCCTCCGGACAGACCAATCAGCCCCAGCATTTT
J gene: TRBJ1-5; D gene: NA; clone size: NA; V gene: TRBV28; CDR3 protein: CASRASNQPQHF; CDR3 DNA: TGTGCCAGCAGGGCGAGCAATCAGCCCCAGCATTTT
J gene: TRBJ2-7; D gene: NA; clone size: NA; V gene: TRBV7-2; CDR3 protein: CASSWSGSYEQYF; CDR3 DNA: TGTGCCAGCAGCTGGAGCGGGTCCTACGAGCAGTACTTC
J gene: TRBJ1-1; D gene: TRBD1; clone size: NA; V gene: TRBV7-8; CDR3 protein: CASSPRGGMNTEAFF; CDR3 DNA: TGTGCCAGCAGCCCCAGGGGGGGAATGAACACTGAAGCTTTCTTT
J gene: TRBJ1-5; D gene: NA; clone size: NA; V gene: TRBV4-3; CDR3 protein: CASSQEGWQPETNQPQHF; CDR3 DNA: TGCGCCAGCAGCCAAGAAGGGTGGCAGCCGGAAACCAATCAGCCCCAGCATTTT
J gene: TRBJ2-5; D gene: TRBD1; clone size: NA; V gene: TRBV6-5; CDR3 protein: CASSYLTGQETQYF; CDR3 DNA: TGTGCCAGCAGTTACTTGACAGGGCAAGAGACCCAGTACTTC
J gene: TRBJ2-7; D gene: TRBD1; clone size: NA; V gene: TRBV2; CDR3 protein: CASREDRVSSYEQYF; CDR3 DNA: TGTGCCAGCAGAGAGGACAGGGTTTCCTCCTACGAGCAGTACTTC
J gene: TRBJ2-7; D gene: TRBD1; clone size: NA; V gene: TRBV5-1; CDR3 protein: CASSLTGQASSYEQYF; CDR3 DNA: TGCGCCAGCAGCCTAACGGGACAGGCTAGCTCCTACGAGCAGTACTTC
J gene: TRBJ2-7; D gene: NA; clone size: NA; V gene: TRBV6-5; CDR3 protein: CASKTPYEQYF; CDR3 DNA: TGTGCCAGCAAGACACCTTACGAGCAGTACTTC
J gene: TRBJ1-5; D gene: NA; clone size: few; V gene: TRBV30; CDR3 protein: CAWSRGSNQPQHF; CDR3 DNA: TGTGCCTGGAGTAGGGGGAGCAATCAGCCCCAGCATTTT
J gene: TRBJ2-7; D gene: TRBD1; clone size: NA; V gene: TRBV9; CDR3 protein: CASSAGQGREQYF; CDR3 DNA: TGTGCCAGCAGCGCCGGACAGGGAAGGGAGCAGTACTTC
J gene: TRBJ2-6; D gene: TRBD1; clone size: NA; V gene: TRBV15; CDR3 protein: CATSRDPQGAAGANVLTF; CDR3 DNA: TGTGCCACCAGCAGAGATCCACAGGGGGCAGCTGGGGCCAACGTCCTGACTTTC
J gene: TRBJ2-5; D gene: TRBD2; clone size: NA; V gene: TRBV5-1; CDR3 protein: CASSPTGLQEETQYF; CDR3 DNA: TGCGCCAGCAGCCCTACGGGACTACAAGAAGAGACCCAGTACTTC
J gene: TRBJ1-6; D gene: NA; clone size: NA; V gene: TRBV2; CDR3 protein: CASTKGQGSPLHF; CDR3 DNA: TGTGCCAGCACCAAAGGACAAGGTTCACCCCTCCACTTT
J gene: TRBJ1-1; D gene: NA; clone size: NA; V gene: TRBV30; CDR3 protein: CADQRQRPMNTEAFF; CDR3 DNA: TGTGCCGACCAAAGGCAGCGACCCATGAACACTGAAGCTTTCTTT
J gene: TRBJ1-5; D gene: NA; clone size: NA; V gene: TRBV30; CDR3 protein: CAWSVAGGTNSNQPQHF; CDR3 DNA: TGTGCCTGGAGTGTAGCAGGCGGGACTAATAGCAATCAGCCCCAGCATTTT
J gene: TRBJ1-2; D gene: TRBD1; clone size: NA; V gene: TRBV5-4; CDR3 protein: CASSRTGGGYGYTF; CDR3 DNA: TGTGCCAGCAGTCGGACAGGGGGCGGCTATGGCTACACCTTC
J gene: TRBJ1-2; D gene: TRBD1; clone size: NA; V gene: TRBV9; CDR3 protein: CASSRDSNYGYTF; CDR3 DNA: TGTGCCAGCAGTCGGGACAGTAACTATGGCTACACCTTC
J gene: TRBJ1-4; D gene: NA; clone size: once; V gene: TRBV6-1; CDR3 protein: CAISETLGPNEKLFF; CDR3 DNA: TGTGCCATCAGTGAAACATTGGGACCTAATGAAAAACTGTTTTTT
J gene: TRBJ2-1; D gene: NA; clone size: NA; V gene: TRBV10-3; CDR3 protein: CAIRGDGSSYNEQFF; CDR3 DNA: TGTGCCATCAGAGGGGACGGGAGCTCCTACAATGAGCAGTTCTTC
J gene: TRBJ1-3; D gene: NA; clone size: NA; V gene: TRBV11-2; CDR3 protein: CASSQGQGSGNTIYF; CDR3 DNA: TGTGCCAGCAGCCAGGGCCAAGGCTCTGGAAACACCATATATTTT
J gene: TRBJ1-5; D gene: NA; clone size: NA; V gene: TRBV10-3; CDR3 protein: CATTRGPDQPQHF; CDR3 DNA: TGTGCCACTACTCGGGGTCCCGATCAGCCCCAGCATTTT
J gene: TRBJ2-2; D gene: NA; clone size: NA; V gene: TRBV6-5; CDR3 protein: CASRRSGNTGELFF; CDR3 DNA: TGTGCCAGCAGGCGAAGCGGAAACACCGGGGAGCTGTTTTTT
J gene: TRBJ2-3; D gene: NA; clone size: NA; V gene: TRBV11-3; CDR3 protein: CASSLAGTTPDTQYF; CDR3 DNA: TGTGCCAGCAGCTTAGCCGGGACCACCCCAGATACGCAGTATTTT
J gene: TRBJ1-6; D gene: NA; clone size: NA; V gene: TRBV28; CDR3 protein: CASSLWRGSPLHF; CDR3 DNA: TGTGCCAGCAGTTTATGGAGGGGCTCACCCCTCCACTTT
J gene: TRBJ2-3; D gene: TRBD2; clone size: NA; V gene: TRBV5-1; CDR3 protein: CASTSTRGGGGDTQYF; CDR3 DNA: TGCGCCAGCACCTCGACAAGGGGCGGGGGAGGGGATACGCAGTATTTT
J gene: TRBJ2-5; D gene: TRBD2; clone size: NA; V gene: TRBV5-1; CDR3 protein: CASSGTSGIQETQYF; CDR3 DNA: TGCGCCAGCAGCGGGACTAGCGGGATACAAGAGACCCAGTACTTC
J gene: TRBJ1-1; D gene: NA; clone size: NA; V gene: TRBV7-2; CDR3 protein: CASRFGLTNTEAFF; CDR3 DNA: TGTGCCAGCAGGTTTGGACTGACGAACACTGAAGCTTTCTTT
J gene: TRBJ2-5; D gene: TRBD1; clone size: NA; V gene: TRBV4-3; CDR3 protein: CASSQERQGYETQYF; CDR3 DNA: TGCGCCAGCAGCCAAGAGAGACAGGGCTACGAGACCCAGTACTTC
J gene: TRBJ2-7; D gene: NA; clone size: NA; V gene: TRBV2; CDR3 protein: CASSFDLMSYEQYF; CDR3 DNA: TGTGCCAGCAGTTTTGACTTGATGTCCTACGAGCAGTACTTC
J gene: TRBJ2-7; D gene: NA; clone size: NA; V gene: TRBV5-1; CDR3 protein: CASSLNPSLGSYEQYF; CDR3 DNA: TGCGCCAGCAGCTTGAACCCCAGTCTCGGCTCCTACGAGCAGTACTTC